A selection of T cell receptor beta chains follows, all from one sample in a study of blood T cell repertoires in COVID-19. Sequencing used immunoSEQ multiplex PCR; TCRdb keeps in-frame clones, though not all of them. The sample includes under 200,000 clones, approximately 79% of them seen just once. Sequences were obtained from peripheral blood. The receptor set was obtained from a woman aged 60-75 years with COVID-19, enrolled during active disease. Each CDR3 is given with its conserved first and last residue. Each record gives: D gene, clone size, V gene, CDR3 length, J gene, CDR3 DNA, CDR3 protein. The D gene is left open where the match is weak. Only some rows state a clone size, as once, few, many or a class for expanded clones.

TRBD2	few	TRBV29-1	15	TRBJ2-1	TGCAGCGTTGGGTCAGCGGGGGGGTCCTACAATGAGCAGTTCTTC	CSVGSAGGSYNEQFF
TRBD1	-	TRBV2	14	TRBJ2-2	TGTGCCAGCCGGGACAGGCCGAACACCGGGGAGCTGTTTTTT	CASRDRPNTGELFF
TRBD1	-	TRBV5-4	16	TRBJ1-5	TGTGCCAGCAGCTTAATGGGACAGGGTAACAATCAGCCCCAGCATTTT	CASSLMGQGNNQPQHF
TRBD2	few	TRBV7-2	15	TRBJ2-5	TGTGCCAGCAGCTTAACTAGCGGAATCCAAGAGACCCAGTACTTC	CASSLTSGIQETQYF
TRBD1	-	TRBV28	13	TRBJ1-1	TGTGCCAGCGGGGGGACAGGGGTCGCTGAAGCTTTCTTT	CASGGTGVAEAFF
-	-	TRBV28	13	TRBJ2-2	TGTGCCAGCAGACGTCAGGACACCGGGGAGCTGTTTTTT	CASRRQDTGELFF
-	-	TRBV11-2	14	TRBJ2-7	TGTGCCAGCAGCTTAGATGCGGCCAATTTGGAGCAGTACTTC	CASSLDAANLEQYF
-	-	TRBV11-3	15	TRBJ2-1	TGTGCCAGCAGCTTAGGTGGGGGGAGAGGCAATGAGCAGTTCTTC	CASSLGGGRGNEQFF
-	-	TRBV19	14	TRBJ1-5	TGTGCCAGTAGCTTACAGGGAGGCAATCAGCCCCAGCATTTT	CASSLQGGNQPQHF
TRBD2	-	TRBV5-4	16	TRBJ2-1	TGTGCCAGCAGCCCGCGGACTAGCGGATACTACAATGAGCAGTTCTTC	CASSPRTSGYYNEQFF
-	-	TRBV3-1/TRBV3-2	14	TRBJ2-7	TGTGCCAGCAGCCAAAGGAACCAGGGCTGCGGGCAGTACTTC	CASSQRNQGCGQYF
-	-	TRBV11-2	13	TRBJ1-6	TGTGCCAGCAGCCGCGACTGGGATTCACCCCTCCACTTT	CASSRDWDSPLHF
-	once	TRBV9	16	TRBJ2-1	TGTGCCAGCAATCGACGCGGGGACCCCCGGTACAATGAGCAGTTCTTC	CASNRRGDPRYNEQFF
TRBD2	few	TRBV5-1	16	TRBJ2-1	TGCGCCAGCAGCTTGGCCGGAACGGGGGGGCACAATGAGCAGTTCTTC	CASSLAGTGGHNEQFF
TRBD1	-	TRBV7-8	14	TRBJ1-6	TGTGCCAGCAGCCGGACAGGGAGTAATTCACCCCTCCACTTT	CASSRTGSNSPLHF
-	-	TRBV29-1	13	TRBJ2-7	TGCAGCGTTGTGTACAGGGACACCTACGAGCAGTACTTC	CSVVYRDTYEQYF
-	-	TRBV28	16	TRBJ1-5	TGTGCCAGCAGTACTCAGGGGTTGGTGAGCAATCAGCCCCAGCATTTT	CASSTQGLVSNQPQHF
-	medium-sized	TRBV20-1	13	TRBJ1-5	TGCAGTGCTAGTCCGGGGGGAAATCAGCCCCAGCATTTT	CSASPGGNQPQHF